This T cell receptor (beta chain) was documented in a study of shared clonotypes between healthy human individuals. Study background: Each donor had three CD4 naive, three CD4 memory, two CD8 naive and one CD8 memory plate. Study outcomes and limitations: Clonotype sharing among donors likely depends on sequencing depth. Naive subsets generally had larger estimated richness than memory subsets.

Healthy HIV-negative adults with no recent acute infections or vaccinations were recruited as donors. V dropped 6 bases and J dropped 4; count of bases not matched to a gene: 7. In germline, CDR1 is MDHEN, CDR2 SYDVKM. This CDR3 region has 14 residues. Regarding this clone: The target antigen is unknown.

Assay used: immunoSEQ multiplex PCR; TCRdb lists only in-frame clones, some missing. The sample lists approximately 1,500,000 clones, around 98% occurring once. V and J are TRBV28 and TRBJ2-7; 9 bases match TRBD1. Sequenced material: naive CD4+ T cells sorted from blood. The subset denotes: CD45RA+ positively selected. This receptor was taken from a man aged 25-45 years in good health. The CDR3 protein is CASSPGDRVYEQYF. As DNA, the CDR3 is TGTGCCAGCAGCCCTGGGGACAGGGTGTACGAGCAGTACTTC. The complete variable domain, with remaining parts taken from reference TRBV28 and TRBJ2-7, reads DVKVTQSSRYLVKRTGEKVFLECVQDMDHENMFWYRQDPGLGLRLIYFSYDVKMKEKGDIPEGYSVSREKKERFSLILESASTNQTSMYLCASSPGDRVYEQYFGPGTRLTVT.